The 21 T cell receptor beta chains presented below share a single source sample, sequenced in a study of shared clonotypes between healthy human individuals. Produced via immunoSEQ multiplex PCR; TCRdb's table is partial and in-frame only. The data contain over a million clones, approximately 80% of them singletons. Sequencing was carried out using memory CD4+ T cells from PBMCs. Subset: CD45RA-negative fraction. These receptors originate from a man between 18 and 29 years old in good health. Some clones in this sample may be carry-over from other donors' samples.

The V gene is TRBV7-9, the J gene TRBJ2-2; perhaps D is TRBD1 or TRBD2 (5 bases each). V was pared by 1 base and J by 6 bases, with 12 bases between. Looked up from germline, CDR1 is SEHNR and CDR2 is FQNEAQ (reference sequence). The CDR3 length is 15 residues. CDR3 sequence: CASSLVWDGPGELFF. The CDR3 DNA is TGTGCCAGCAGCTTAGTCTGGGACGGCCCCGGGGAGCTGTTTTTT.

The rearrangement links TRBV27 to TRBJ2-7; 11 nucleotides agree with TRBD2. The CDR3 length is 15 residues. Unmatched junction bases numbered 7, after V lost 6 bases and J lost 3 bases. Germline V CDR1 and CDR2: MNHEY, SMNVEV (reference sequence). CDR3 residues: CASRRTGTSGYEQYF. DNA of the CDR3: TGTGCCAGCAGGAGAACCGGGACTAGCGGCTACGAGCAGTACTTC.

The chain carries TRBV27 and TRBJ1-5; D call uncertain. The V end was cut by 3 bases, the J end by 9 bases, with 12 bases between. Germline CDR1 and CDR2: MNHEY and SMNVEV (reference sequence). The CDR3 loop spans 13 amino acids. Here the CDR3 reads CASSFSGEWPQHF. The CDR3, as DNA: TGTGCCAGCAGTTTCTCGGGAGAGTGGCCCCAGCATTTT.

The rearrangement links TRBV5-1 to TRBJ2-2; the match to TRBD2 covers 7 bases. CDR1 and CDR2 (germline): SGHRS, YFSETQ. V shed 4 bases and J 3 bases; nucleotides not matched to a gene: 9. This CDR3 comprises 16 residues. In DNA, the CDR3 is TGCGCCAGCAGCAAGAGTGGGAGGGCCGACACCGGGGAGCTGTTTTTT. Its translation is CASSKSGRADTGELFF.

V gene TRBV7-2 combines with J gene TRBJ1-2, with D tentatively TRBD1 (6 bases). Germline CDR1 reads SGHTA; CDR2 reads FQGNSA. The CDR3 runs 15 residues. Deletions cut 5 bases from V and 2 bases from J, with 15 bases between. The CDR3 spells CASSDRGGLNYGYTF. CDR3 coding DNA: TGTGCCAGCAGCGACCGCGGGGGGCTAAACTATGGCTACACCTTC.

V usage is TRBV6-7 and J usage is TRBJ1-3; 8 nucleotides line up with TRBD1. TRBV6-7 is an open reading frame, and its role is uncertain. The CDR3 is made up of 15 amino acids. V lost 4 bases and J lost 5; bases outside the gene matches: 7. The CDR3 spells CASSSRDRLRNTIYF. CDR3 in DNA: TGTGCCAGCAGTTCCCGGGACAGGCTAAGAAACACCATATATTTT.

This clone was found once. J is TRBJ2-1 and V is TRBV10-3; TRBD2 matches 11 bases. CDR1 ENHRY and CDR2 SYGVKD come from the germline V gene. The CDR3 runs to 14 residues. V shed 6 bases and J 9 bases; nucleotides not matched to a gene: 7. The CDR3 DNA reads TGTGCCATCAGGATAGCGGGAGGGTGGGGTGAGCAGTTCTTC. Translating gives CAIRIAGGWGEQFF.

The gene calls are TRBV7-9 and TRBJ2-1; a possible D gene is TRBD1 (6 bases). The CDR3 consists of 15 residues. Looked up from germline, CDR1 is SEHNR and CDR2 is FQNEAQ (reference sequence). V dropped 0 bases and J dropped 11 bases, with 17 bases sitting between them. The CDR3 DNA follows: TGTGCCAGCAGCTTAGCGCGGGCAGGGGCCCCCCAGCAGTTCTTC. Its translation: CASSLARAGAPQQFF. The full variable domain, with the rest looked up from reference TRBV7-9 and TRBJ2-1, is DTGVSQNPRHKITKRGQNVTFRCDPISEHNRLYWYRQTLGQGPEFLTYFQNEAQLEKSRLLSDRFSAERPKGSFSTLEIQRTEQGDSAMYLCASSLARAGAPQQFFGPGTRLTVL.

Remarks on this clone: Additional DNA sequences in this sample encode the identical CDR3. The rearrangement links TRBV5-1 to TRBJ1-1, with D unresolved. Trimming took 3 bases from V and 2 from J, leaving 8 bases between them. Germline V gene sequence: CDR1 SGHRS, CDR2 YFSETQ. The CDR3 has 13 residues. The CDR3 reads CASSSGLNTEAFF. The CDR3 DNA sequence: TGCGCCAGCAGCTCGGGGTTAAACACTGAAGCTTTCTTT.

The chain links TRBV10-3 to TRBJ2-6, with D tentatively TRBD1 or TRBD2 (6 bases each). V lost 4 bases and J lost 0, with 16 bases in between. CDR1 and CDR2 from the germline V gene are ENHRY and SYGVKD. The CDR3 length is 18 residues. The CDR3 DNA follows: TGTGCCATCAGTGCCCCTCAGGGGACTGGCTCTGGGGCCAACGTCCTGACTTTC. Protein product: CAISAPQGTGSGANVLTF.

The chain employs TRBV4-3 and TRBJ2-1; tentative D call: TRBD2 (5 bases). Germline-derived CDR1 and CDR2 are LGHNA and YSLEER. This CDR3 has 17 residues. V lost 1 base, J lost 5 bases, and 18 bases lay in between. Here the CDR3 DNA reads TGCGCCAGCAGCCAAGCCCTAAGGTCTAGCAGTAACAATGAGCAGTTCTTC. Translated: CASSQALRSSSNNEQFF.

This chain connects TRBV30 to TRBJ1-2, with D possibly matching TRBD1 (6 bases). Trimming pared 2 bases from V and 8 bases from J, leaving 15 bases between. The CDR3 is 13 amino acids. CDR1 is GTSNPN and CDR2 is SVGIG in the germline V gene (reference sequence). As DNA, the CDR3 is TGTGCCTGGAGTTTTGAACAGGGATACGGCTACACCTTC. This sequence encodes CAWSFEQGYGYTF.

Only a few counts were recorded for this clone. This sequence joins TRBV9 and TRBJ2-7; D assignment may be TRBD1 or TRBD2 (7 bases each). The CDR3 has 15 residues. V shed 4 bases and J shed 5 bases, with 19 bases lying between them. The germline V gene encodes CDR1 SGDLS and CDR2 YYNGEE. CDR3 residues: CASSPGQQGRDEQYF. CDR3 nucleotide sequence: TGTGCCAGCAGCCCGGGCCAACAGGGGAGGGACGAGCAGTACTTC.

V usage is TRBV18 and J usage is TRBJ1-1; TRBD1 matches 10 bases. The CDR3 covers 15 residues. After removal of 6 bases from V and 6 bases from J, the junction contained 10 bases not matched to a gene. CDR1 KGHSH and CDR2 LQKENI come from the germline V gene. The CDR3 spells CASSRQGAVAPEAFF. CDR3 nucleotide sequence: TGTGCCAGCTCGCGACAGGGGGCGGTTGCCCCTGAAGCTTTCTTT.

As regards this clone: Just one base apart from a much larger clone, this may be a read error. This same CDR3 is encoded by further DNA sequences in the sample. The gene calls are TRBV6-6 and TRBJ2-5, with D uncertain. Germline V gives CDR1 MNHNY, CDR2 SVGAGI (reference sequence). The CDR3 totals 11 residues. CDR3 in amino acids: CASSYQETQYF. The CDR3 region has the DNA TGTGCCAGCAGTTACCAGGAGACCCAGTACTTC.

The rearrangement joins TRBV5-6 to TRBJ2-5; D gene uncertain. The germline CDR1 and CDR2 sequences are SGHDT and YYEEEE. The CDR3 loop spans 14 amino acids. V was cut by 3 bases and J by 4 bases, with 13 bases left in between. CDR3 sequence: CASSSSTSSETQYF. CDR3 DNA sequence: TGTGCCAGCAGCTCATCAACCAGTTCAGAGACCCAGTACTTC.

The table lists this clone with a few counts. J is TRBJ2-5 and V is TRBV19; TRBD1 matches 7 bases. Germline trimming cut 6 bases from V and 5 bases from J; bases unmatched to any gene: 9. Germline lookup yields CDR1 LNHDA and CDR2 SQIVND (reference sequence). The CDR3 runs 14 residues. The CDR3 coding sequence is TGTGCCAGTAGCCCCGGGACAGTGGTGGAGACCCAGTACTTC. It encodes CASSPGTVVETQYF.

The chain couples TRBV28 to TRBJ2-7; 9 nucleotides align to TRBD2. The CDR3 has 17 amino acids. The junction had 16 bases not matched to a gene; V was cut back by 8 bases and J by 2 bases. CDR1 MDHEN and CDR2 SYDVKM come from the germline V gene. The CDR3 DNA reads TGTGCCAGCTTAAGGTCGCCGCTGGTAGCGGGAGCCTACGAGCAGTACTTC. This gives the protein CASLRSPLVAGAYEQYF.

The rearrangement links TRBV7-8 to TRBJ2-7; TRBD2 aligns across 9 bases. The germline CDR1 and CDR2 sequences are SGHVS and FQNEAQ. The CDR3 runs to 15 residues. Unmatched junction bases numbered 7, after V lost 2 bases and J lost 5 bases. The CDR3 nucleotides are TGTGCCAGCAGCTTACGGGCGGGAGGGCCCCACGAGCAGTACTTC. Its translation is CASSLRAGGPHEQYF.

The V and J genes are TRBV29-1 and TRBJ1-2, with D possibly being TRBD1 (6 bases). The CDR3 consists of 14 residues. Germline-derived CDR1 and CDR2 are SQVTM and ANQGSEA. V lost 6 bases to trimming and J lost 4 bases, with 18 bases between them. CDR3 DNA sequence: TGCAGCGTAGCCACAGGGATCAGATTCTATGGCTACACCTTC. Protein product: CSVATGIRFYGYTF.

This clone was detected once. The CDR3 here is CASSKDWNYGYTF. The CDR3 DNA reads as TGTGCCAGCAGCAAGGACTGGAACTATGGCTACACCTTC. This chain connects TRBV6-5 to TRBJ1-2, with unresolved D. CDR1 is MNHEY and CDR2 is SVGAGI in the germline V gene. Trimming removed 6 bases from V and 2 bases from J, with 10 bases in between. CDR3 size: 13 residues.